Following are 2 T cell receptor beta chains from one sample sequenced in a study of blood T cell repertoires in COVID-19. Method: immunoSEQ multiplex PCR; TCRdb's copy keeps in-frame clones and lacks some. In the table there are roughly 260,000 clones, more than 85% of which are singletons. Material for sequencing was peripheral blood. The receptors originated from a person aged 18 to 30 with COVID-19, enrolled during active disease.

In nucleotides, the CDR3 is TGTGCCAGCAGCCTCTTGGGGGGAACAGATACGCAGTATTTT. It encodes CASSLLGGTDTQYF. The V and J genes are TRBV14 and TRBJ2-3; perhaps TRBD2 as D (6 bases). Trimming stripped 4 bases from V and 3 bases from J, with 11 bases between. This CDR3 spans 14 amino acids. Germline loops: CDR1 SGHDN, CDR2 FVKESK.

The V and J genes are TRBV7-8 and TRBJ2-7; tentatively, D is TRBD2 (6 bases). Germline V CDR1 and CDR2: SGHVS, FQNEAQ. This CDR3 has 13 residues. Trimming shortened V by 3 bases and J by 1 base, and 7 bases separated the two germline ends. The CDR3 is CASSFSGSYEQYF. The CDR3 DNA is TGTGCCAGCAGCTTTAGCGGTTCCTACGAGCAGTACTTC.